This T cell receptor beta chain appears in the sequencing data of a study of cytomegalovirus exposure and HLA in healthy donors. Study-level findings and limits: Productive rates of about 87% or about 30% were seen for most TCR beta V segments in an earlier analysis. Reportedly, fewer N-insertions than the roughly 700-donor mean appeared in an Asian-associated ancestry cluster in a later analysis.

Primers: 60 Vbeta forward and 13 Jbeta reverse. The assay was immunoSEQ multiplex PCR, and TCRdb's table has in-frame clones only and misses some. The sample gives approximately 100,000 clones, 65% to 80% of which show up once; roughly 10% is in the top ten. This CDR3 is 16 amino acids long. The V gene end was trimmed by 6 bases and the J gene end by 6 bases; junction bases not matched to a gene: 11. The germline CDR1 and CDR2 sequences are SGHRS and YFSETQ. Concerning this clone: What it binds is unknown.

The sample comprised PBMCs. The TCR sequence derives from a man between 50 and 59 years old in good health and CMV-seronegative. This chain uses TRBV5-1 with TRBJ2-2; 10 nucleotides align to TRBD2. In nucleotides, the CDR3 is TGCGCCAGCAAAATGGTAGCGGGGGGAAATGCCGGGGAGCTGTTTTTT. Its translation is CASKMVAGGNAGELFF. The complete variable domain, with remaining parts taken from reference TRBV5-1 and TRBJ2-2, reads KAGVTQTPRYLIKTRGQQVTLSCSPISGHRSVSWYQQTPGQGLQFLFEYFSETQRNKGNFPGRFSGRQFSNSRSEMNVSTLELGDSALYLCASKMVAGGNAGELFFGEGSRLTVL.